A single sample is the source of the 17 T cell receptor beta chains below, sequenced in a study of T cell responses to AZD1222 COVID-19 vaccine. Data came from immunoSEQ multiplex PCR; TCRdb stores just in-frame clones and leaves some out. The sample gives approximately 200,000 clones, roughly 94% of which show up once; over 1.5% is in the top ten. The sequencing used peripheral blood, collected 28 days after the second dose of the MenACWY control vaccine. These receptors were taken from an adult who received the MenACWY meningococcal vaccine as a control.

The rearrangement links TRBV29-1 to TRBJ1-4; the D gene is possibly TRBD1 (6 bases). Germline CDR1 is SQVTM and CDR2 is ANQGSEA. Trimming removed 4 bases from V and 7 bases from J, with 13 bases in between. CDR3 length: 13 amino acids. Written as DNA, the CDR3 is TGCAGCGTTGTGGGGGGGCAATCTGAAAAACTGTTTTTT. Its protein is CSVVGGQSEKLFF.

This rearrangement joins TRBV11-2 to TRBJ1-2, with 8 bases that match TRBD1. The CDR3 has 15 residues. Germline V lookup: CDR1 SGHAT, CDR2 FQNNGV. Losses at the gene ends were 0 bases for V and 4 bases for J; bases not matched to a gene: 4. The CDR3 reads CASSLDQGAGYGYTF. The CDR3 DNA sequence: TGTGCCAGCAGCTTAGATCAGGGGGCGGGCTATGGCTACACCTTC.

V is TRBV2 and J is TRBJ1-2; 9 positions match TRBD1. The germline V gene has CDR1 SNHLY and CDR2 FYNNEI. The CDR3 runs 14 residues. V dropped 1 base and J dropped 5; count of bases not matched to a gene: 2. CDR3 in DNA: TGTGCCAGCAGTGAAGGACAGGGGGTATATGGCTACACCTTC. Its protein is CASSEGQGVYGYTF.

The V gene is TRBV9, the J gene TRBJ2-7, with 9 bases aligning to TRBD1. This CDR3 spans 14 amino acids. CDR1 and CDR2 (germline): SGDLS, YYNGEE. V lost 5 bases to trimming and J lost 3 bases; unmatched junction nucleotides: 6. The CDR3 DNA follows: TGTGCCAGCAGACACAGGGGGCGAGTCTACGAGCAGTACTTC. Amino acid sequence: CASRHRGRVYEQYF. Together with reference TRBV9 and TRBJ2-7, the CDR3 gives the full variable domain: DSGVTQTPKHLITATGQRVTLRCSPRSGDLSVYWYQQSLDQGLQFLIQYYNGEERAKGNILERFSAQQFPDLHSELNLSSLELGDSALYFCASRHRGRVYEQYFGPGTRLTVT.

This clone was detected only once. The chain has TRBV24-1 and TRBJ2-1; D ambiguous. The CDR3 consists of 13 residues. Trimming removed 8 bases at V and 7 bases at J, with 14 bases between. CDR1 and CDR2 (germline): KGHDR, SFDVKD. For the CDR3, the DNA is TGTGCCACCAATGGCCCCGGAGTGAATGAGCAGTTCTTC. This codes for CATNGPGVNEQFF.

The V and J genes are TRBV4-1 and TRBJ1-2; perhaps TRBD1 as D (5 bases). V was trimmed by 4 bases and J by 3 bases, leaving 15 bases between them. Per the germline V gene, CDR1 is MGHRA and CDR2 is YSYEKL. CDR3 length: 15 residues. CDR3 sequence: CASSPGTPAYYGYTF. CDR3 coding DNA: TGCGCCAGCAGCCCAGGGACTCCGGCCTACTATGGCTACACCTTC.

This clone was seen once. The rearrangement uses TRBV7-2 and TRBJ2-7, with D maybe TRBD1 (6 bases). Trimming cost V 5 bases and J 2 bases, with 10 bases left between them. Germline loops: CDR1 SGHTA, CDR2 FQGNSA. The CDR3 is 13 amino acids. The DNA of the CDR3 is TGTGCCAGCAGCCCACAGGGACCCTACGAGCAGTACTTC. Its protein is CASSPQGPYEQYF.

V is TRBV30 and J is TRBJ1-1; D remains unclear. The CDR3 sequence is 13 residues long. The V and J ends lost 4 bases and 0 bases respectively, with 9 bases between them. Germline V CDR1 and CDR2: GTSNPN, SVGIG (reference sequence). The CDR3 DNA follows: TGTGCCTGGAAGGGCCAGATGAACACTGAAGCTTTCTTT. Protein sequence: CAWKGQMNTEAFF.

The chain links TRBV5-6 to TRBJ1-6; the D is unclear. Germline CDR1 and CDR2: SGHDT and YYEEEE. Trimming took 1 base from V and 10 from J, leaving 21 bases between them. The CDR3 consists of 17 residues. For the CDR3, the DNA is TGTGCCAGCAGCTTGAGGGATGATCGGGCGTCAACATCACCCCTCCACTTT. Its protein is CASSLRDDRASTSPLHF.

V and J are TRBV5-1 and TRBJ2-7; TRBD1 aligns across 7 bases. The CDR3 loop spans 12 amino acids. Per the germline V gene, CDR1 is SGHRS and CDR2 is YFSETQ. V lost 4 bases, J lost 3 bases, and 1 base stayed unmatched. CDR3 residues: CASSRTGYEQYF. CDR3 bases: TGCGCCAGCAGCCGGACAGGCTACGAGCAGTACTTC.

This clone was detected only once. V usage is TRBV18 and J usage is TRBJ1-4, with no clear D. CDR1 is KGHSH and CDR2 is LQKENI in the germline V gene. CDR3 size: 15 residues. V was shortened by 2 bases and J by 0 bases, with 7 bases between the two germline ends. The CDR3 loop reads CASSPTGATNEKLFF. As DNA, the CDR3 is TGTGCCAGCTCACCAACGGGAGCAACTAATGAAAAACTGTTTTTT.

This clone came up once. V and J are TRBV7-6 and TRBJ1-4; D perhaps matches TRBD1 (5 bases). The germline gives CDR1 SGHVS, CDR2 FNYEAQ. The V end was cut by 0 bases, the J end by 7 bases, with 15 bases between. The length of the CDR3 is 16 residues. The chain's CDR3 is CASSLAMGVIGEKLFF. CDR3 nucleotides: TGTGCCAGCAGCTTAGCGATGGGGGTCATTGGTGAAAAACTGTTTTTT.

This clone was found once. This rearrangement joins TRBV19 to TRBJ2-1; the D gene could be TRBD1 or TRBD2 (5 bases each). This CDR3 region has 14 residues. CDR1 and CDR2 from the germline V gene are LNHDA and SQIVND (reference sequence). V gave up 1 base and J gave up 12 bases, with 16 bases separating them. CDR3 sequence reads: CASSIVFGTAAQFF. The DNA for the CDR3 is TGTGCCAGTAGTATAGTGTTCGGGACGGCCGCGCAGTTCTTC.

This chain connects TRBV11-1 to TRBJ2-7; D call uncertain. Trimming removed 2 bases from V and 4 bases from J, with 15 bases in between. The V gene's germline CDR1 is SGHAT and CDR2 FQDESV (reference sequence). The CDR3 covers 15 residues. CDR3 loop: CASSLLLSATYEQYF. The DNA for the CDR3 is TGTGCCAGCAGCTTACTTCTCAGCGCCACTTACGAGCAGTACTTC.

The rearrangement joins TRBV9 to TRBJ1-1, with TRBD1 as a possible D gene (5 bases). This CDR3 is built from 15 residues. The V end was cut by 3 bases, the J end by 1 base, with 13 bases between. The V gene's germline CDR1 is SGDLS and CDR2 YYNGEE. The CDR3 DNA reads TGTGCCAGCAGCGCATCCGGGACGGAGAACACTGAAGCTTTCTTT. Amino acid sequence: CASSASGTENTEAFF.

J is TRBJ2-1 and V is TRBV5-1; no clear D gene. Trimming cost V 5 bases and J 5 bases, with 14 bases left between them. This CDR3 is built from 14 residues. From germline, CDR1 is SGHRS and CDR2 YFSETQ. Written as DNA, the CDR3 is TGCGCCAGCAGTCTCAGGTCCACCGACAATGAGCAGTTCTTC. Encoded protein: CASSLRSTDNEQFF. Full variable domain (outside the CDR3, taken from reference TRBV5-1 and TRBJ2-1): KAGVTQTPRYLIKTRGQQVTLSCSPISGHRSVSWYQQTPGQGLQFLFEYFSETQRNKGNFPGRFSGRQFSNSRSEMNVSTLELGDSALYLCASSLRSTDNEQFFGPGTRLTVL.

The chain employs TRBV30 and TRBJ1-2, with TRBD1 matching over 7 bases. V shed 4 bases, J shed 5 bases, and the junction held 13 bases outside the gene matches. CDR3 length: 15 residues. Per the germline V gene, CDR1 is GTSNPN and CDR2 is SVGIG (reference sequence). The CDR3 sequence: CAWKTGPRARYGYTF. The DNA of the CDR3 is TGTGCCTGGAAGACAGGGCCCAGGGCGAGATATGGCTACACCTTC.